The present T cell receptor (beta chain) was sequenced within a study of blood T cell repertoires in COVID-19. Study as a whole: Nucleic acid was either cDNA or gDNA, and it came from T cells, B-cell-depleted T cells, or PBMCs.

The table came from immunoSEQ multiplex PCR; TCRdb's copy has only in-frame clones and leaves some out. The sample holds roughly 240,000 clones, 70% to 90% seen once. Adults between about 18 and 95 years of age took part from fewer than 30 US areas. Cohorts were assigned according to the clinical history that participants reported. The CDR3 is made up of 14 amino acids. Germline values: CDR1 GTSNPN, CDR2 SVGIG (reference sequence). V lost 5 bases to trimming and J lost 4 bases, with 14 bases between them. The V call is TRBV30, the J call TRBJ2-2; perhaps TRBD1 as D (6 bases). This clonotype was sampled from a woman aged 45-65 years with acute COVID-19. The sequencing sample was made of PBMCs or T cells enriched from blood (not recorded which). The CDR3 DNA sequence: TGTGCCTGGGCCCGGCAGGGGACCACCGGGGAGCTGTTTTTT. Its protein product is CAWARQGTTGELFF. The whole variable domain, filled in from reference TRBV30 and TRBJ2-2, reads SQTIHQWPATLVQPVGSPLSLECTVEGTSNPNLYWYRQAAGRGLQLLFYSVGIGQISSEVPQNLSASRPQDRQFILSSKKLLLSDSGFYLCAWARQGTTGELFFGEGSRLTVL.